This TCR beta chain is from a study of radiation and T cells in renal cell carcinoma. Time point noted: baseline pretreatment blood. Specified treatment: 15 Gy SBRT to primary tumor, nephrectomy 4 weeks later. The V and J ends lost 3 bases and 0 bases respectively, with 4 bases between them. The CDR3 covers 14 residues. Per the germline V gene, CDR1 is SGDLS and CDR2 is YYNGEE. Clones were read by immunoSEQ multiplex PCR, and TCRdb kept only the in-frame ones, dropping some. The sample lists about 130,000 clones, 88% occurring once. The input for sequencing was blood, taken from a patient whose treatment included radiotherapy and nephrectomy. The rearrangement joins TRBV9 to TRBJ2-6; D unclear. This clonotype was obtained from a woman aged 45-60 years with renal cell carcinoma. CDR3 in amino acids: CASSAFSGANVLTF. The CDR3 DNA reads as TGTGCCAGCAGCGCCTTCTCTGGGGCCAACGTCCTGACTTTC.